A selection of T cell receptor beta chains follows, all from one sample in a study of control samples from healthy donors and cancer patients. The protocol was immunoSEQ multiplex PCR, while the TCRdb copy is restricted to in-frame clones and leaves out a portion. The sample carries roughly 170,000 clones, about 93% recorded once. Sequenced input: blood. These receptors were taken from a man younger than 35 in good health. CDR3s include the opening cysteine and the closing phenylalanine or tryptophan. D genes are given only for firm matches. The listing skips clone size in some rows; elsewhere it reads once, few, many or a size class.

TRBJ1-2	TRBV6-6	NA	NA	CASSDRGLGISGYTF	TGTGCCAGCAGTGACCGGGGATTAGGAATAAGTGGCTACACCTTC
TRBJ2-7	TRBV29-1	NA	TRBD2	CSVGLAGGMRYF	TGCAGCGTCGGACTAGCGGGGGGCATGAGGTACTTC
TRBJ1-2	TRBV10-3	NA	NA	CAISDIERAGSSWGYTF	TGTGCCATCAGTGATATCGAACGGGCCGGATCAAGTTGGGGCTACACCTTC
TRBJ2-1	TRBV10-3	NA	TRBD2	CATGGWGLAGNEQFF	TGTGCCACCGGGGGCTGGGGACTAGCGGGCAATGAGCAGTTCTTC
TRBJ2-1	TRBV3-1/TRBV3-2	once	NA	CASASGEAGQFF	TGTGCCAGTGCTTCGGGTGAAGCCGGGCAGTTCTTC
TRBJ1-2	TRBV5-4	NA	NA	CASSLYTQGYTF	TGTGCCAGCAGCTTGTACACGCAAGGCTACACCTTC
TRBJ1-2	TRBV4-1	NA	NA	CASSQDPPAGASGYTF	TGCGCCAGCAGCCAAGATCCCCCGGCGGGGGCGAGCGGCTACACCTTC
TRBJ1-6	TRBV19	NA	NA	CASRVARGTSPLHF	TGTGCCAGTAGGGTCGCCAGGGGTACTTCACCCCTCCACTTT
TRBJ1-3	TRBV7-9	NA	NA	CASSSTRGNSYF	TGTGCCAGCAGCTCCACACGGGGGAACTCATATTTT
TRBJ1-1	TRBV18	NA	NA	CASSPTGMETEAFF	TGTGCCAGCTCACCTACCGGGATGGAAACTGAAGCTTTCTTT
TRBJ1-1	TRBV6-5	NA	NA	CASGRSDAEAFF	TGTGCCAGCGGTAGATCCGACGCTGAAGCTTTCTTT
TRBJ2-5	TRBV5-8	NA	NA	CASSHGQLQETQYF	TGTGCCAGCAGCCATGGACAGCTACAAGAGACCCAGTACTTC
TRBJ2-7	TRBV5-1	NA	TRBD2	CASSLIAGGYEQYF	TGCGCCAGCAGCCTAATAGCGGGGGGCTACGAGCAGTACTTC
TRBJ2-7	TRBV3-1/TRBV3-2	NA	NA	CASSQDTYEQYF	TGTGCCAGCAGCCAAGATACGTACGAGCAGTACTTC
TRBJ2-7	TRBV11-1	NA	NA	CASSRLGDEQYF	TGTGCCAGCAGCAGACTAGGAGACGAGCAGTACTTC
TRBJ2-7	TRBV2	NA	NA	CASSPLTGGNDEQYF	TGTGCCAGCAGTCCCTTGACCGGGGGAAATGACGAGCAGTACTTC
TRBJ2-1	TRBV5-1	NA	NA	CASSLGGNEQFF	TGCGCCAGCAGCTTGGGTGGGAATGAGCAGTTCTTC
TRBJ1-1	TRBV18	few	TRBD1	CASSPGQVQNTEAFF	TGTGCCAGCTCACCTGGACAGGTCCAGAACACTGAAGCTTTCTTT
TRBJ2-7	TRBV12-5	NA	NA	CASGLDLWAAGTKDF	NA
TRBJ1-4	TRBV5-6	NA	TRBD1	CASSWRTGGRGEKLFF	TGTGCCAGCAGCTGGAGGACAGGGGGACGGGGTGAAAAACTGTTTTTT
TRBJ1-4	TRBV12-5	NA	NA	CASGYLGRDEKLFF	TGTGCTAGTGGTTACCTTGGGAGGGATGAAAAACTGTTTTTT
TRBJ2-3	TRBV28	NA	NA	CASSPPRGGQYF	TGTGCCAGCAGTCCTCCTCGTGGGGGGCAGTATTTT
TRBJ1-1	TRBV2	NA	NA	CASSAVDYWTEAFF	TGTGCCAGCAGTGCAGTGGACTACTGGACTGAAGCTTTCTTT
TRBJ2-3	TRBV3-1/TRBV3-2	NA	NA	CASSQMTGTDTQYF	TGTGCCAGCAGCCAAATGACAGGCACAGATACGCAGTATTTT
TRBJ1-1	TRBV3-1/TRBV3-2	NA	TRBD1	CASSPSMGQGWDTEAFF	TGTGCCAGCAGCCCGAGTATGGGACAGGGATGGGACACTGAAGCTTTCTTT
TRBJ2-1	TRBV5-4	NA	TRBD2	CASSSSGGIYNEQFF	TGTGCCAGCAGCAGTAGCGGGGGGATTTACAATGAGCAGTTCTTC
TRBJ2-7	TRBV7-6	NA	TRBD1	CASSLGQGAFYEQYF	TGTGCCAGCAGCTTGGGACAGGGGGCCTTCTACGAGCAGTACTTC
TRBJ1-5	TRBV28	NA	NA	CASTLRVQGKSQPQHF	TGTGCCAGCACCCTAAGGGTCCAGGGAAAGAGTCAGCCCCAGCATTTT
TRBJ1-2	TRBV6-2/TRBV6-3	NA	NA	CASSYSAQTANYGYTF	TGTGCCAGCAGTTATTCAGCCCAAACAGCTAACTATGGCTACACCTTC
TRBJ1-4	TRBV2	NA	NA	CASSKNRATNEKLFF	TGTGCCAGCAGTAAGAACCGGGCAACTAATGAAAAACTGTTTTTT
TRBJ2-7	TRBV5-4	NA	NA	CASSQGGGGERFEQYF	TGTGCCAGCAGCCAGGGAGGGGGAGGGGAACGCTTCGAGCAGTACTTC
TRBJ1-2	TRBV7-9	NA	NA	CASSLGIGATLNYGYTF	TGTGCCAGCAGCTTAGGGATCGGAGCGACCCTTAACTATGGCTACACCTTC
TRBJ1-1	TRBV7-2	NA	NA	CASSLTVNTEAFF	TGTGCCAGCAGCTTAACTGTTAACACTGAAGCTTTCTTT
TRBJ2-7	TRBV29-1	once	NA	CSVRGELRGEQYF	TGCAGCGTTCGTGGGGAACTAAGGGGCGAGCAGTACTTC
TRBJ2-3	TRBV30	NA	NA	CAWSGEPPDTQYF	TGTGCCTGGAGTGGGGAGCCGCCAGATACGCAGTATTTT
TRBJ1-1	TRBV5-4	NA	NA	CASSSQGSGRTEAFF	TGTGCCAGCAGCTCCCAGGGAAGTGGGCGCACTGAAGCTTTCTTT
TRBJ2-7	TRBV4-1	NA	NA	CASSQDGASYEQYF	TGCGCCAGCAGTCAAGACGGGGCCTCCTACGAGCAGTACTTC
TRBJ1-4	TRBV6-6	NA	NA	CASRSLATNEKLFF	TGTGCCAGCCGATCGTTGGCGACTAATGAAAAACTGTTTTTT
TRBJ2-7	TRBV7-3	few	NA	CASSPRESSYEQYF	TGTGCCAGCAGCCCCCGAGAGAGCTCCTACGAGCAGTACTTC
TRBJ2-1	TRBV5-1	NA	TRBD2	CASSLERGGHEQFF	TGCGCCAGCAGCTTGGAACGCGGGGGGCATGAGCAGTTCTTC
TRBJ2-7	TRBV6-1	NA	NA	CASSEDPYEQYF	TGTGCCAGCAGTGAGGACCCCTACGAGCAGTACTTC
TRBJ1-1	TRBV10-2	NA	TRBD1	CASSDSGTGDGGAFF	TGCGCCAGCAGTGATTCCGGGACAGGGGACGGTGGAGCTTTCTTT
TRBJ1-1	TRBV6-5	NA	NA	CASRRTASRVEAFF	TGTGCCAGCAGGAGGACAGCCTCTCGTGTTGAAGCTTTCTTT
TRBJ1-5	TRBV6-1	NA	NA	CASSEGAGGRQPQHF	TGTGCCAGCAGTGAAGGGGCGGGGGGCAGACAGCCCCAGCATTTT
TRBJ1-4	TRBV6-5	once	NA	CASSTETNEKLFF	TGTGCCAGCAGCACCGAGACGAATGAAAAACTGTTTTTT
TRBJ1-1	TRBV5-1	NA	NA	CASSLESRDTEAFF	TGCGCCAGCAGCTTGGAATCCAGGGACACTGAAGCTTTCTTT
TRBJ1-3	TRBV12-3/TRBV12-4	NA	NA	CASRRSSGNTIYF	TGTGCCAGCAGGCGGAGCTCTGGAAACACCATATATTTT
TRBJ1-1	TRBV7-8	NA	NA	CASSVEAVGNTEAFF	TGTGCCAGCAGCGTCGAGGCGGTCGGGAACACTGAAGCTTTCTTT
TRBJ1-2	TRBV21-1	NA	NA	CASSKKPEGPYGYTF	TGTGCCAGCAGCAAAAAACCGGAAGGACCCTATGGCTACACCTTC
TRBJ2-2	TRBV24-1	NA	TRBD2	CATSGGGGELFF	TGTGCCACCAGTGGCGGGGGCGGGGAGCTGTTTTTT
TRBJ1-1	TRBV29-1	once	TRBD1	CSARTGNTEAFF	TGCAGCGCCCGGACAGGGAACACTGAAGCTTTCTTT
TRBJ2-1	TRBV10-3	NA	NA	CAIQLGELNEQFF	TGTGCCATTCAATTGGGGGAGCTCAATGAGCAGTTCTTC
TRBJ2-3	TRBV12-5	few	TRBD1	CASGSGDRGGPDTQYF	TGTGCTAGTGGTTCAGGGGACAGGGGTGGTCCAGATACGCAGTATTTT
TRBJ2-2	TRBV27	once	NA	CASSLSGRGIGELFF	TGTGCCAGCAGTTTATCGGGCAGGGGTATAGGGGAGCTGTTTTTT
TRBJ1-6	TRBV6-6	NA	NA	CAIGQGGRNSPLHF	TGTGCCATCGGCCAGGGAGGCCGTAATTCACCCCTCCACTTT
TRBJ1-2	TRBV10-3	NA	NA	CAISRNGFGYTF	TGTGCCATCAGCCGAAACGGTTTTGGCTACACCTTC
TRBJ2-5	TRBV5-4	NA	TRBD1	CASSLTGDSQTQYF	TGTGCCAGCAGCTTGACAGGGGATAGCCAGACCCAGTACTTC
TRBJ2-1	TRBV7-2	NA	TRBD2	CASSTGLAGNEQFF	TGTGCCAGCAGCACGGGACTAGCGGGGAATGAGCAGTTCTTC
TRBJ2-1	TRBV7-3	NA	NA	CASSLMSGNEQFF	TGTGCCAGCAGCTTAATGTCGGGGAATGAGCAGTTCTTC
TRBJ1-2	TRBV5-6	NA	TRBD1	CASSLYRGNYGYTF	TGTGCCAGCAGCTTGTACAGGGGGAACTATGGCTACACCTTC